These 22 T cell receptor beta chains were sequenced from one sample in a study of response to subunit inactivated influenza vaccine. TCRdb re-analysed the RT-PCR reads in MiXCR, keeping a single row per CDR3 protein. The repertoire consists of hundreds of thousands of distinct CDR3 sequences, with around 14% occurring once and the leading ten covering 11%. This specimen was PBMCs from blood, taken 11 to 12 days after vaccination. The receptors come from a man aged 50 or older who received an inactivated influenza vaccine.

In DNA form, the CDR3 reads TGTGCCAGCAGCTTAACAGCAGGGGGAAACACTGAAGCTTTCTTT. This sequence encodes CASSLTAGGNTEAFF. This chain links TRBV7-2 with TRBJ1-1; 7 bases align to TRBD1. V lost 2 bases and J lost 2; bases outside the gene matches: 5. CDR1 is SGHTA, CDR2 FQGNSA, per germline. The CDR3 is made up of 15 amino acids.

The table lists this clonotype with a few counts. The gene calls are TRBV28 and TRBJ2-3, with D tentatively TRBD1 or TRBD2 (5 bases each). V was pared by 5 bases and J by 5 bases, with 20 bases between. Germline values: CDR1 MDHEN, CDR2 SYDVKM. The CDR3 has 16 amino acids. The CDR3 loop is CASSPPSGDEVDTQYF. The CDR3, as DNA: TGTGCCAGCAGTCCCCCTTCCGGGGACGAGGTAGATACGCAGTATTTT.

The chain carries TRBV20-1 and TRBJ2-1, with 12 bases identical to TRBD2. Germline CDR1 DFQATT, CDR2 SNEGSKA (reference sequence). This CDR3 contains 12 residues. CDR3: CKWTSGANEQFF. The CDR3 bases are TGCAAATGGACTAGCGGGGCCAATGAGCAGTTCTTC.

The CDR3 reads CASSSRGFSSTDTQYF. The CDR3 DNA reads TGCGCCAGCAGCTCACGGGGCTTTTCTAGCACAGATACGCAGTATTTT. The J gene is TRBJ2-3, the V gene TRBV5-1; D possibly uses TRBD1 or TRBD2 (5 bases each). The CDR3 runs to 16 residues. V was shortened by 3 bases and J by 0 bases, with 14 bases between the two germline ends. Germline assignment: CDR1 SGHRS and CDR2 YFSETQ. Complete variable domain (other parts from reference TRBV5-1 and TRBJ2-3): KAGVTQTPRYLIKTRGQQVTLSCSPISGHRSVSWYQQTPGQGLQFLFEYFSETQRNKGNFPGRFSGRQFSNSRSEMNVSTLELGDSALYLCASSSRGFSSTDTQYFGPGTRLTVL.

This clonotype has only a few counts. The chain couples TRBV6-1 to TRBJ1-2, with D possibly TRBD1 on 5 matching bases. Germline V gene data show CDR1 as MNHNS and CDR2 as SASEGT. The CDR3 runs to 14 residues. V was shortened by 6 bases and J by 8 bases, with 19 bases between the two germline ends. The CDR3 loop is CASSDGGRGVGYTF. The CDR3 region has the DNA TGTGCCAGCAGCGACGGAGGAAGGGGAGTAGGCTACACCTTC.

The gene calls are TRBV20-1 and TRBJ2-7; D tentatively reads TRBD1 or TRBD2 (5 bases each). This CDR3 contains 15 residues. Germline V gives CDR1 DFQATT, CDR2 SNEGSKA (reference sequence). V shed 3 bases and J shed 1 base, with 16 bases lying between them. CDR3 sequence reads: CSARSPRDVSYEQYF. CDR3 sequence (DNA): TGCAGTGCTAGGTCACCTCGGGACGTATCCTACGAGCAGTACTTC.

This clonotype was seen a few times. The chain recombines TRBV12-3 or TRBV12-4 with TRBJ1-1; D gene ambiguous. This CDR3 contains 12 residues. The ends were cut back, 5 bases at V and 2 bases at J, with 6 bases in the middle. The CDR3 reads CASSLYNTEAFF. The CDR3 DNA is TGTGCCAGCAGTCTGTACAACACTGAAGCTTTCTTT.

In this sample, this clonotype turned up many times. This sequence joins TRBV5-1 and TRBJ2-2; D is ambiguous. Germline CDR1 reads SGHRS; CDR2 reads YFSETQ. This CDR3 region has 14 residues. Trimming pared 0 bases from V and 6 bases from J, leaving 9 bases between. The CDR3 coding sequence is TGCGCCAGCAGCTTGGCGTCAGGTGCCGGGGAGCTGTTTTTT. Its translation is CASSLASGAGELFF.

The chain recombines TRBV7-2 with TRBJ2-7; 9 positions match TRBD2. Germline values: CDR1 SGHTA, CDR2 FQGNSA. The CDR3 contains 15 residues. V gave up 1 base and J gave up 5 bases; unmatched junction bases: 6. CDR3 protein: CASSLVGGRVHEQYF. As DNA, the CDR3 is TGTGCCAGCAGCTTAGTTGGCGGGAGGGTCCACGAGCAGTACTTC.

This clonotype was observed a few times. The rearrangement joins TRBV5-1 to TRBJ2-5; D is tentatively TRBD1 or TRBD2 (5 bases each). CDR1 and CDR2 from the germline V gene are SGHRS and YFSETQ. The length of the CDR3 is 14 residues. V was cut by 4 bases and J by 3 bases, with 13 bases left in between. The CDR3 region has the DNA TGCGCCAGCAGCCCGGGACGGAAAGAAGAGACCCAGTACTTC. Translating gives CASSPGRKEETQYF.

In this sample, this clonotype turned up a few times. V and J are TRBV7-2 and TRBJ2-2; 13 nucleotides line up with TRBD2. The junction had 6 bases not matched to a gene; V was cut back by 1 base and J by 7 bases. This CDR3 is built from 17 residues. From germline, CDR1 is SGHTA and CDR2 FQGNSA. CDR3 in DNA: TGTGCCAGCAGCTTAGTCCCGTGGACTAGCGGGAGCGGGGAGCTGTTTTTT. This codes for CASSLVPWTSGSGELFF.

This clonotype was seen a handful of times. The CDR3 loop is CASSRRQGSEAPLHF. CDR3 nucleotides: TGTGCCAGCAGCCGTAGACAGGGCTCCGAGGCACCCCTCCACTTT. The chain is built from TRBV4-2 and TRBJ1-6; 7 positions match TRBD1. V was pared by 4 bases and J by 11 bases, with 11 bases of the junction left unmatched. The CDR3 is made up of 15 amino acids. Germline loops: CDR1 LGHNA, CDR2 YNFKEQ.

This clonotype was observed a handful of times. The chain uses TRBV5-8 and TRBJ2-7; D is uncertain. Germline CDR1 reads SGHTS; CDR2 reads YDEGEE. V was shortened by 7 bases and J by 0 bases, with 11 bases between the two germline ends. The CDR3 length is 13 residues. CDR3 amino acids: CASAIGISYEQYF. The CDR3 coding sequence is TGTGCCAGCGCCATAGGCATCTCCTACGAGCAGTACTTC. Based on the CDR3 plus reference TRBV5-8 and TRBJ2-7, the full variable domain is EAGVTQSPTHLIKTRGQQATLRCSPISGHTSVYWYQQALGLGLQFLLWYDEGEERNRGNFPPRFSGRQFPNYSSELNVNALELEDSALYLCASAIGISYEQYFGPGTRLTVT.

The chain employs TRBV4-3 and TRBJ2-1; no reliable D call. This CDR3 has 14 amino acids. V lost 4 bases and J lost 9, with 16 bases in between. Germline lookup yields CDR1 LGHNA and CDR2 YSLEER. CDR3 DNA: TGCGCCAGCAGCCGAAATTATAAGGGCGGTGAGCAGTTCTTC. Encoded protein: CASSRNYKGGEQFF.

The J gene is TRBJ2-1, the V gene TRBV20-1; 10 bases align to TRBD2. CDR1 is DFQATT, CDR2 SNEGSKA, per germline (reference sequence). Trimming cost V 0 bases and J 3 bases; bases outside gene matches: 8. This CDR3 has 17 residues. CDR3 bases: TGCAGTGCTAGAGAGGAGGTTAGGACTAGCGGCTACAATGAGCAGTTCTTC. As protein: CSAREEVRTSGYNEQFF.

This clonotype was picked up a small number of times. This chain uses TRBV7-2 with TRBJ1-4, with D perhaps matching TRBD1 (6 bases). V was cut by 1 base and J by 8 bases, with 14 bases left in between. In germline, CDR1 is SGHTA, CDR2 FQGNSA. The CDR3 is 15 residues long. The CDR3 nucleotides are TGTGCCAGCAGCTTAGGGGGGGCGTTAAGAGAAAAACTGTTTTTT. Translation: CASSLGGALREKLFF. The full variable domain, rest sourced from reference TRBV7-2 and TRBJ1-4, is GAGVSQSPSNKVTEKGKDVELRCDPISGHTALYWYRQSLGQGLEFLIYFQGNSAPDKSGLPSDRFSAERTGGSVSTLTIQRTQQEDSAVYLCASSLGGALREKLFFGSGTQLSVL.

This chain connects TRBV29-1 to TRBJ2-7; 7 bases map to TRBD2. V lost 0 bases and J lost 5; bases outside the gene matches: 4. CDR3 length: 13 amino acids. Germline CDR1 is SQVTM and CDR2 is ANQGSEA. This CDR3 reads CSVEEVSGDEQYF. The CDR3 nucleotides read TGCAGCGTTGAAGAGGTCAGCGGGGACGAGCAGTACTTC.

This clonotype was seen only a few times. V usage is TRBV5-6 and J usage is TRBJ1-4; TRBD1 aligns across 8 bases. The CDR3 runs 13 residues. Germline loops: CDR1 SGHDT, CDR2 YYEEEE. V shed 4 bases, J shed 8 bases, and the junction held 4 bases outside the gene matches. The CDR3 nucleotides are TGTGCCAGCAGCCGAGGGACAGGAGAAAAACTGTTTTTT. It specifies CASSRGTGEKLFF.

The chain uses TRBV5-1 and TRBJ2-1; 14 nucleotides agree with TRBD2. The J segment lost 15 bases and the V segment lost 5 bases, leaving 10 bases of the junction unmatched. CDR3 length: 14 amino acids. Per germline, CDR1 SGHRS and CDR2 YFSETQ. The CDR3 spells CASRSGLAGVEGFF. The DNA for the CDR3 is TGCGCCAGCAGATCGGGACTAGCGGGGGTCGAAGGGTTCTTC.

Concerning this clonotype: With a far larger clone one base away, a read error is the likely cause. V gene TRBV5-1 combines with J gene TRBJ2-7; D perhaps matches TRBD2 (5 bases). V gave up 3 bases and J gave up 0 bases, with 10 bases separating them. The germline V gene has CDR1 SGHRS and CDR2 YFSETQ. The CDR3 contains 14 residues. CDR3 region: CASSSGMGSYEQYF. DNA of the CDR3: TGCGCCAGCAGCTCCGGGATGGGCTCCTACGAGCAGTACTTC.

This chain links TRBV20-1 with TRBJ1-4; TRBD1 is a possible D gene (5 bases). Germline V lookup: CDR1 DFQATT, CDR2 SNEGSKA (reference sequence). This CDR3 contains 11 residues. Deletions cut 4 bases from V and 5 bases from J, with 5 bases between. For the CDR3, the DNA is TGCAGTGCTAACAGGAATGAAAAACTGTTTTTT. It translates to CSANRNEKLFF.

This clonotype was seen a handful of times. The V and J genes are TRBV4-3 and TRBJ1-1; D gene uncertain. V was trimmed by 1 base and J by 10 bases, leaving 19 bases between them. The CDR3 has 15 residues. The V gene's germline CDR1 is LGHNA and CDR2 YSLEER. The CDR3 is CASSQGARSIGGAFF. The CDR3, as DNA: TGCGCCAGCAGCCAAGGGGCCCGCAGTATCGGCGGAGCTTTCTTT.